The 15 T cell receptor beta chains in this list originate from one sample, sequenced in a study of OX40 agonist ivuxolimab in advanced cancers. Libraries were prepared by immunoSEQ multiplex PCR; TCRdb keeps only in-frame clonotypes and omits some of them. The sample consists of some 62,000 clones, around 79% of them appearing once. Here the sequenced sample was CD4+ or CD8+ T cells sorted from blood, taken in a trial of the OX40 agonist ivuxolimab. These receptors all come from an adult with an advanced solid tumor such as melanoma, head and neck, liver or kidney cancer.

The genes are TRBV27 and TRBJ2-7, with 8 bases that match TRBD1. There are 14 residues in the CDR3. V lost 2 bases to trimming and J lost 5 bases; unmatched junction nucleotides: 5. Looked up from germline, CDR1 is MNHEY and CDR2 is SMNVEV (reference sequence). DNA of the CDR3: TGTGCCAGCAGTTTAGGCAGGGGGCCCGACGAGCAGTACTTC. Protein: CASSLGRGPDEQYF.

This clone was detected once. The J gene is TRBJ1-2, the V gene TRBV7-9, with D uncertain. CDR1 and CDR2 (germline): SEHNR, FQNEAQ (reference sequence). Trimming pared 1 base from V and 8 bases from J, leaving 11 bases between. This CDR3 is 13 amino acids long. In DNA, the CDR3 is TGTGCCAGCAGCTTAGGGGAAGCGACCGGCTACACCTTC. As protein: CASSLGEATGYTF.

This chain connects TRBV10-3 to TRBJ1-2; 11 bases line up with TRBD1. The CDR3 is 16 amino acids. With V trimmed by 4 bases and J by 3 bases, 7 bases remained unmatched. In germline, CDR1 is ENHRY, CDR2 SYGVKD. Written as DNA, the CDR3 is TGTGCCATCAGTGGCGGGACAGGGGGAATACACTATGGCTACACCTTC. This sequence encodes CAISGGTGGIHYGYTF.

The table lists this clone with a few counts. The J gene is TRBJ2-3, the V gene TRBV9; 9 positions match TRBD2. Germline V gene lookup returns CDR1 SGDLS and CDR2 YYNGEE. V shed 4 bases and J 1 base; nucleotides not matched to a gene: 1. The CDR3 loop spans 14 amino acids. The DNA for the CDR3 is TGTGCCAGCAGCCCTAGCGGGGGCACAGATACGCAGTATTTT. Protein sequence: CASSPSGGTDTQYF.

The chain is built from TRBV5-4 and TRBJ2-7; D is perhaps TRBD2 (5 bases). V lost 3 bases, J lost 7 bases, and 17 bases lay in between. From germline, CDR1 is SGHNT and CDR2 YYREEE (reference sequence). The CDR3 sequence is 14 residues long. The CDR3 region has the DNA TGTGCCAGCAGCTCCACGAGGGAAGTGGGTGAGCAGTACTTC. Translated, it gives CASSSTREVGEQYF.

V is TRBV27 and J is TRBJ2-7, with 11 bases lining up with TRBD2. CDR3 length: 15 amino acids. With 0 bases clipped from V and 3 bases from J, the junction kept 1 base outside the gene matches. The germline V gene encodes CDR1 MNHEY and CDR2 SMNVEV (reference sequence). CDR3 in amino acids: CASSLSGTSGYEQYF. The CDR3 bases are TGTGCCAGCAGTTTATCCGGGACTAGCGGCTACGAGCAGTACTTC.

J is TRBJ1-4 and V is TRBV5-6, with 7 bases identical to TRBD1. This CDR3 comprises 14 residues. The V segment lost 4 bases and the J segment 7 bases; nucleotides outside the gene matches: 7. Germline values: CDR1 SGHDT, CDR2 YYEEEE. The CDR3 spells CASSPTGASEKLFF. The CDR3 nucleotides are TGTGCCAGCAGCCCTACAGGGGCCAGTGAAAAACTGTTTTTT.

The chain uses TRBV19 and TRBJ1-1; no reliable D call. The CDR3 sequence is 11 residues long. V dropped 10 bases and J dropped 10 bases, with 16 bases sitting between them. The germline V gene encodes CDR1 LNHDA and CDR2 SQIVND (reference sequence). The CDR3 is CATPRQSLAFF. The DNA for the CDR3 is TGTGCCACCCCAAGACAATCCCTAGCTTTCTTT.

The chain employs TRBV7-6 and TRBJ2-3; 10 bases are shared with TRBD2. The trim removed 1 base at V and 4 bases at J, leaving 5 bases unmatched. This CDR3 has 16 residues. CDR1 SGHVS and CDR2 FNYEAQ come from the germline V gene. The CDR3 region has the DNA TGTGCCAGCAGCTTAGACCCAGCGGGAGGGTCAGATACGCAGTATTTT. It translates to CASSLDPAGGSDTQYF.

V and J are TRBV27 and TRBJ1-1; TRBD1 might be the D (6 bases). CDR3 size: 17 residues. Germline lookup yields CDR1 MNHEY and CDR2 SMNVEV (reference sequence). Trimming removed 3 bases at V and 1 base at J, with 18 bases between. The CDR3, as DNA: TGTGCCAGCAGTTTTTTGGGCACTGGACAGTGGAACACTGAAGCTTTCTTT. Protein product: CASSFLGTGQWNTEAFF.

With respect to this clone: This could be a read error, since a much larger clone is one nucleotide away. Other nucleotide sequences in the sample specify the same CDR3. V and J are TRBV27 and TRBJ2-7; D is ambiguous. The CDR3 covers 12 residues. Deletions cut 4 bases from V and 1 base from J, with 5 bases between. Germline-derived CDR1 and CDR2 are MNHEY and SMNVEV (reference sequence). The CDR3 bases are TGTGCCAGCAGTTCCGGGTCCTACGAGCAGTACTTC. This translates into CASSSGSYEQYF.

The chain combines TRBV4-2 with TRBJ2-2; 10 nucleotides line up with TRBD2. Germline CDR1 and CDR2: LGHNA and YNFKEQ. V gave up 5 bases and J gave up 4 bases; unmatched junction bases: 7. The CDR3 sequence is 16 residues long. CDR3 in amino acids: CASSFGSGGATGELFF. In nucleotides, the CDR3 is TGTGCCAGCAGCTTTGGGAGCGGGGGGGCCACCGGGGAGCTGTTTTTT.

V is TRBV2 and J is TRBJ2-7; D is perhaps TRBD2 (6 bases). Germline assignment: CDR1 SNHLY and CDR2 FYNNEI. V dropped 3 bases and J dropped 3 bases, with 12 bases sitting between them. This CDR3 is 14 amino acids long. CDR3 loop: CASSENWEDYEQYF. The CDR3 nucleotides are TGTGCCAGCAGTGAGAATTGGGAGGACTACGAGCAGTACTTC.

This sequence joins TRBV5-4 and TRBJ2-1; tentatively, D is TRBD1 (6 bases). The CDR3 length is 14 residues. Trimming left V 1 base short and J 9 bases short, with 14 bases between. The germline V gene has CDR1 SGHNT and CDR2 YYREEE (reference sequence). CDR3 sequence (DNA): TGTGCCAGCAGCTTGCTGGACAGTTATAGTGAGCAGTTCTTC. It specifies CASSLLDSYSEQFF.

J is TRBJ1-1 and V is TRBV4-3, with TRBD1 as a possible D gene (5 bases). CDR1 and CDR2 (germline): LGHNA, YSLEER. The V end was cut by 0 bases, the J end by 8 bases, with 10 bases between. CDR3 length: 13 residues. The chain's CDR3 is CASSQEGRGEAFF. CDR3 nucleotides: TGCGCCAGCAGCCAAGAGGGACGAGGGGAAGCTTTCTTT.